This T cell receptor (beta chain) was identified during a study of cytomegalovirus exposure and HLA in healthy donors. Regarding the study as a whole: Later analysis identified a missense DCLRE1C variant that was linked to TCR beta V- and J-gene trimming. Despite most TCR sequences being rare, some public TCRs occurred in many donors. Later analysis indicated greater clonal expansion among HLA-associated TCR beta chains than among equally common other chains. In vitro work confirmed that a few CMV-associated chains recognize CMV antigens.

This clone has only a few counts. Its antigen is unknown. Primers for the PCR totalled 60 Vbeta and 13 Jbeta. Profiled with immunoSEQ multiplex PCR; TCRdb holds only in-frame clones, not every one. This table holds some 130,000 clones, approximately 89% found once. The CDR3 extends over 17 amino acids. V was clipped by 4 bases and J by 2 bases; unmatched bases: 8. Germline loops: CDR1 MNHEY, CDR2 SMNVEV (reference sequence). Source material: PBMCs. The sequence was obtained from a woman in her twenties or thirties in good health and CMV-seropositive. The V and J genes are TRBV27 and TRBJ2-2, with 9 bases matching TRBD1. CDR3 sequence reads: CASSWTNRGLNTGELFF. CDR3 in DNA: TGTGCCAGCAGTTGGACTAACAGGGGGCTAAACACCGGGGAGCTGTTTTTT.